This record covers a single T cell receptor (beta chain). The antigen is not known. These data come from a study of OX40 agonist ivuxolimab in advanced cancers. Study-level background: Ivuxolimab is a fully human IgG2 antibody that activates OX40 (CD134). There were three patients with partial responses, one having hepatocellular carcinoma and two cutaneous melanoma.

Study results and limitations: Among the nonresponders, some also had low normalized T-cell clonal expansion.

Libraries were prepared by immunoSEQ multiplex PCR; TCRdb keeps only in-frame clonotypes and omits some of them. The table includes 65,000 to 90,000 clones, about 94% detected once. The CDR3 contains 14 residues. The germline CDR1 and CDR2 sequences are SGHVS and FQNEAQ. Trimming stripped 2 bases from V and 0 bases from J, with 5 bases between. The specimen was CD4+ or CD8+ T cells sorted from blood, collected in a trial of the OX40 agonist ivuxolimab. The source is an adult with an advanced solid tumor such as melanoma, head and neck, liver or kidney cancer. J is TRBJ2-4 and V is TRBV7-8; no reliable D call. CDR3 amino acids: CASSLSLAKNIQYF. The CDR3 DNA is TGTGCCAGCAGCTTATCTCTAGCCAAAAACATTCAGTACTTC.